Each of the 17 T cell receptor beta chains below was sequenced from the same sample in a study of blood T cell repertoires in COVID-19. Generated by immunoSEQ multiplex PCR, the TCRdb table keeps only in-frame clones and is missing some. The sample lists nearly 60,000 clones, more than 70% occurring once. Material: peripheral blood. These receptor sequences come from a man in his forties with active COVID-19.

This clone was seen a handful of times. The chain employs TRBV5-1 and TRBJ2-1; 7 positions match TRBD2. CDR3 length: 16 residues. With 3 bases clipped from V and 5 bases from J, the junction kept 11 bases outside the gene matches. The germline V gene encodes CDR1 SGHRS and CDR2 YFSETQ. CDR3 loop: CASSSLPSGANNEQFF. The CDR3 bases are TGCGCCAGCAGCTCCCTCCCTAGCGGAGCGAACAATGAGCAGTTCTTC.

The V call is TRBV6-5, the J call TRBJ1-2, with 10 bases fitting TRBD1. From germline, CDR1 is MNHEY and CDR2 SVGAGI. This CDR3 has 14 residues. Unmatched junction bases numbered 6, after V lost 6 bases and J lost 5 bases. CDR3 nucleotides: TGTGCCAGCAGACCCGACAGGGGGCTTTATGGCTACACCTTC. Its translation is CASRPDRGLYGYTF.

This clone was picked up a small number of times. The rearrangement links TRBV28 to TRBJ2-7; D perhaps matches TRBD1 (5 bases). The germline V gene encodes CDR1 MDHEN and CDR2 SYDVKM. The CDR3 is 15 amino acids. V was pared by 2 bases and J by 4 bases, with 15 bases between. The CDR3 protein is CASSLPAGPLYEQYF. As DNA, the CDR3 is TGTGCCAGCAGTTTACCGGCAGGGCCCCTGTACGAGCAGTACTTC.

The chain carries TRBV2 and TRBJ2-3, with unresolved D. Germline-derived CDR1 and CDR2 are SNHLY and FYNNEI. This CDR3 comprises 14 residues. V was pared by 8 bases and J by 1 base, with 13 bases between. In DNA form, the CDR3 reads TGTGCCAGCGGGTCGCGGCTCGGCACAGATACGCAGTATTTT. Its protein product is CASGSRLGTDTQYF.

This chain links TRBV28 with TRBJ1-1; D is possibly TRBD1 (5 bases). The CDR3 has 15 residues. The V gene lost 3 bases and the J gene lost 4 bases, with 15 bases spanning the gap. Looked up from germline, CDR1 is MDHEN and CDR2 is SYDVKM. CDR3 amino acids: CASSFNKGRSTEAFF. The CDR3 DNA is TGTGCCAGCAGTTTCAACAAGGGGCGTAGCACTGAAGCTTTCTTT.

V is TRBV28 and J is TRBJ1-1; maybe TRBD1 (5 bases). The CDR3 covers 16 residues. Trimming shortened V by 7 bases and J by 1 base, and 19 bases separated the two germline ends. The germline V gene has CDR1 MDHEN and CDR2 SYDVKM. The CDR3 here is CASTRGVVLENTEAFF. The CDR3 coding sequence is TGTGCCAGCACCCGGGGGGTGGTATTGGAGAACACTGAAGCTTTCTTT.

V usage is TRBV10-2 and J usage is TRBJ2-3; D gene unclear. The length of the CDR3 is 13 residues. V shed 4 bases and J shed 4 bases, with 9 bases lying between them. Germline CDR1 reads WSHSY; CDR2 reads SAAADI. This CDR3 reads CASSVTEADTQYF. CDR3 nucleotide sequence: TGCGCCAGCAGTGTTACTGAGGCAGATACGCAGTATTTT.

The V call is TRBV28, the J call TRBJ1-5; D is perhaps TRBD1 (5 bases). The CDR3 contains 20 residues. The V end lost 1 base, the J end lost 2 bases, and 24 bases lay between the germline ends. Germline V gives CDR1 MDHEN, CDR2 SYDVKM. The CDR3 spells CASSLFNPVLRGRGNQPQHF. CDR3 in DNA: TGTGCCAGCAGTTTATTTAACCCGGTCTTAAGGGGCCGAGGCAATCAGCCCCAGCATTTT.

The rearrangement links TRBV5-1 to TRBJ2-2; tentatively, D is TRBD2 (5 bases). Germline V CDR1 and CDR2: SGHRS, YFSETQ. The CDR3 is 16 amino acids. V was cut by 0 bases and J by 5 bases, with 14 bases left in between. CDR3 loop: CASSLARFGGTGELFF. In DNA form, the CDR3 reads TGCGCCAGCAGCTTGGCACGCTTTGGAGGTACCGGGGAGCTGTTTTTT.

V is TRBV6-5 and J is TRBJ1-5, with a tentative D call TRBD1 (5 bases). Germline CDR1 MNHEY, CDR2 SVGAGI. The CDR3 length is 15 residues. V was clipped by 2 bases and J by 2 bases, with 10 bases between them. The DNA of the CDR3 is TGTGCCAGCAGTTACGGCAGGGAGGGCAATCAGCCCCAGCATTTT. This encodes CASSYGREGNQPQHF.

This clone was counted between two and nine times. This chain joins TRBV19 and TRBJ2-5, with 11 bases fitting TRBD1. V shed 8 bases and J 4 bases; nucleotides not matched to a gene: 6. The CDR3 extends over 14 amino acids. From germline, CDR1 is LNHDA and CDR2 SQIVND (reference sequence). The CDR3 loop is CASRDRGRGETQYF. CDR3 bases: TGTGCCAGTCGGGACAGGGGGAGAGGAGAGACCCAGTACTTC.

The V gene is TRBV19, the J gene TRBJ2-7; 7 positions agree with TRBD1. Germline V gene lookup returns CDR1 LNHDA and CDR2 SQIVND (reference sequence). The CDR3 runs to 13 residues. J lost 9 bases, V lost 0 bases, and 5 bases had no gene match. In nucleotides, the CDR3 is TGTGCCAGTAGTATAGATACAACAGGGGTGCAGTACTTC. The encoded protein is CASSIDTTGVQYF.

The rearrangement links TRBV19 to TRBJ1-4; possibly TRBD1 for D (5 bases). In germline, CDR1 is LNHDA, CDR2 SQIVND (reference sequence). The ends were cut back, 3 bases at V and 6 bases at J, with 14 bases in the middle. The CDR3 contains 15 residues. This CDR3 reads CASSIAGAPDEKLFF. In DNA form, the CDR3 reads TGTGCCAGTAGTATTGCTGGGGCGCCGGATGAAAAACTGTTTTTT.

The V and J genes are TRBV3-1 (or the pseudogene TRBV3-2) and TRBJ2-2; 7 nucleotides match TRBD1. Trimming removed 4 bases from V and 0 bases from J; junction bases left unmatched: 8. Germline CDR1 reads LGHDT; CDR2 reads YNNKEL (reference sequence). The CDR3 extends over 17 amino acids. In DNA form, the CDR3 reads TGTGCCAGCAGCCTTAGAGGGCAGGGGGCGAACACCGGGGAGCTGTTTTTT. Its protein product is CASSLRGQGANTGELFF.

The chain combines TRBV1 with TRBJ2-4; the D segment call TRBD2 is taken from the table without a DNA check. TRBV1 is annotated as a pseudogene. The CDR3 length is 19 residues. The CDR3 DNA is TGCACCAGCAGCCAAGATAGATTGGGTCGGGAGGCGGCCAAAAACATTCAGTACTTC. As protein: CTSSQDRLGREAAKNIQYF.

This chain links TRBV9 with TRBJ2-1; no firm D call. The germline V and J ends were trimmed by 4 bases and 7 bases, with 9 bases remaining between them. Germline loops: CDR1 SGDLS, CDR2 YYNGEE. CDR3 length: 12 residues. In DNA, the CDR3 is TGTGCCAGCAGCCTGACTCCTAATGAGCAGTTCTTC. This encodes CASSLTPNEQFF. Filled out from reference TRBV9 and TRBJ2-1, the complete variable domain reads DSGVTQTPKHLITATGQRVTLRCSPRSGDLSVYWYQQSLDQGLQFLIQYYNGEERAKGNILERFSAQQFPDLHSELNLSSLELGDSALYFCASSLTPNEQFFGPGTRLTVL.

V usage is TRBV6-5 and J usage is TRBJ1-2; possibly TRBD1 for D (6 bases). Germline values: CDR1 MNHEY, CDR2 SVGAGI. CDR3 length: 15 amino acids. V was pared by 5 bases and J by 2 bases, with 15 bases between. CDR3 loop: CASSLLPGANYGYTF. CDR3 coding DNA: TGTGCCAGCAGTCTCCTACCAGGGGCGAACTATGGCTACACCTTC.